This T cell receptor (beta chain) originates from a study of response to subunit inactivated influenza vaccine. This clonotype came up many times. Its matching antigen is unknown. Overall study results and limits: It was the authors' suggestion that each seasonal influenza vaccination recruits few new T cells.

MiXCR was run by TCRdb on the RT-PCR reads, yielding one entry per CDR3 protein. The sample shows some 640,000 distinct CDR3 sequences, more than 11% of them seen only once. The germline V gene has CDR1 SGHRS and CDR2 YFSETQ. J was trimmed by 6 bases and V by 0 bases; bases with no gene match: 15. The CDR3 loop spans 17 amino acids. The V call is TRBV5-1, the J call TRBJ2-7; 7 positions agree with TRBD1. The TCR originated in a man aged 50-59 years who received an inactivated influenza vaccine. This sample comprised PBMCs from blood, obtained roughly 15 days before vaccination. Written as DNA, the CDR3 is TGCGCCAGCAGCTTGGGACCGACCGGGACAGCCGTAGGCGAGCAGTACTTC. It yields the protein CASSLGPTGTAVGEQYF.